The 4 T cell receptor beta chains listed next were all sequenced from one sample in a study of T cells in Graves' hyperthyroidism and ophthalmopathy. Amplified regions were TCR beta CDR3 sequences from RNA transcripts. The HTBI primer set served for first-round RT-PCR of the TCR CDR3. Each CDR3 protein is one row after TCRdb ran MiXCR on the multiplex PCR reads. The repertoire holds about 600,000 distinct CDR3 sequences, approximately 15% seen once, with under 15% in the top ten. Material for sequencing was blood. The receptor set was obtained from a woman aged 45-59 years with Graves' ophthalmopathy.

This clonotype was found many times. The DNA for the CDR3 is TGTGCCAGCAGCTTAGCCGGACAGGGTTGGAACACTGAAGCTTTCTTT. It encodes CASSLAGQGWNTEAFF. The chain carries TRBV7-2 and TRBJ1-1; 8 bases line up with TRBD1. The V segment lost 0 bases and the J segment 1 base; nucleotides outside the gene matches: 4. Germline V CDR1 and CDR2: SGHTA, FQGNSA. This CDR3 has 16 amino acids.

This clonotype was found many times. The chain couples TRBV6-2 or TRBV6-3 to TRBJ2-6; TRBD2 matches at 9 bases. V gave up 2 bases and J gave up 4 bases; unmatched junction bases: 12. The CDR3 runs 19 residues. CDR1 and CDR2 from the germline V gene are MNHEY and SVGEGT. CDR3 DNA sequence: TGTGCCAGCAGTTACGGTCGGATTAGCGGGAGTATGGGGGCCAACGTCCTGACTTTC. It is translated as CASSYGRISGSMGANVLTF.

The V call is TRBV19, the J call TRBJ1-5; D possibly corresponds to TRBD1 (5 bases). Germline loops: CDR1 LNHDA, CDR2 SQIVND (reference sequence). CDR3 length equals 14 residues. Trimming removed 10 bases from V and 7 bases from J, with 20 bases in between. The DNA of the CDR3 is TGTGCCACCGTAGAGAGGTCAGGGTGGCAGCCCCAGCATTTT. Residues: CATVERSGWQPQHF.

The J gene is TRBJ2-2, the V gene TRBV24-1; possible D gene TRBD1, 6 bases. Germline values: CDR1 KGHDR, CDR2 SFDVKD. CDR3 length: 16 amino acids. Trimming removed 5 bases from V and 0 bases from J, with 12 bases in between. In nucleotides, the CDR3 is TGTGCCACCAGTGCGACCGGGACAACGAACACCGGGGAGCTGTTTTTT. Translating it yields CATSATGTTNTGELFF.